The entry that follows covers one T cell receptor (beta chain) sequence. Its antigen is not identified. Assay: immunoSEQ multiplex PCR; the TCRdb copy retains only in-frame clones and omits some. The sample lists about 220,000 clones; around 90% were seen once. This sample is drawn from a study of cytomegalovirus exposure and HLA in healthy donors. There are 12 residues in the CDR3. The germline CDR1 and CDR2 sequences are MNHNY and SVGAGI (reference sequence). V was pared by 7 bases and J by 6 bases, with 13 bases between. The study, taken as a whole, reports: The study designated over 150 TCR beta chains cytomegalovirus-associated. According to a later analysis, TCR clusters from the first cohort tended to co-occur in the 120 or so validation repertoires.

These donors were members of the 120-subject validation cohort, a group separate from the roughly 670-subject first cohort. The rearrangement uses TRBV6-6 and TRBJ2-7, with unresolved D. The clonotype was recovered from a woman aged 18-29 years in good health and CMV-seronegative. The sample comprised PBMCs. CDR3 protein: CASTTSGSEQYF. The DNA of the CDR3 is TGTGCCAGCACCACTTCGGGTAGCGAGCAGTACTTC.